This T cell receptor beta chain was captured in a study of T cell repertoires in cytomegalovirus infection (dated by TCRdb to the late 2010s). With regard to the full study: Because public TCR beta signatures pointed to carriage of CMV infection together with the matching HLA type, the HLA type of each donor mattered for the analysis.

On the study overall, not on this receptor specifically: Carriers of CMV infection plus the relevant HLA type were discriminated by the cumulative frequency of public TCR beta family members in the study cohort and in an independent approximately 360-donor cohort. In the ex vivo response, HLA-C-restricted CMV-specific TCR beta clonotypes were dominant, and in two of eight donors the single most frequent clonotype came from this HLA-C-restricted group.

Points on this clonotype: The clone's antigen remains unknown. No base-level quality is on record; no much larger clone is a single base apart.

Sequenced using an Illumina HiSeq 1500. TCRdb reworked the public reads: Q25 trimming with fastp, MiXCR clone assembly, productive beta chains retained. Each record represents a unique CDR3 protein, reported with the most common genes and DNA among its rows. Here the sample has 68,000 or so distinct CDR3 sequences; around 21% occur a single time. The ten largest clones capture almost 80% of the sample. Counted from cysteine to phenylalanine, this CDR3 has 14 amino acids. The CDR3 DNA has 42 bases and is translated from base 1. The germline V gene supplies CDR1 SGHDT and CDR2 YYEEEE. The V and J ends are trimmed by 5 bases and 5 bases, leaving 16 bases between them.

The chain is encoded by TRBV5-6 joined to TRBJ1-1; the best D guess is TRBD1, with 6 bases matching. The sample consisted of PBMCs, sequenced either directly or after in vitro stimulation (not recorded which). The TCR comes from a human donor in good health (CMV status not recorded). Some clones in this sample may be carry-over from other donors' samples. The nucleotide sequence reads as follows: TGTGCCAGCAGGCCTGCAGGGGTATGGACTGAAGCTTTCTTT. Translated, it gives CASRPAGVWTEAFF. Outside the CDR3, residues come from the reference TRBV5-6 and TRBJ1-1 proteins, so the full variable domain is: DAGVTQSPTHLIKTRGQQVTLRCSPKSGHDTVSWYQQALGQGPQFIFQYYEEEERQRGNFPDRFSGHQFPNYSSELNVNALLLGDSALYLCASRPAGVWTEAFFGQGTRLTVV.